Below are 29 T cell receptor beta chains sequenced from a single sample in a study of T cell responses to AZD1222 COVID-19 vaccine. The assay was immunoSEQ multiplex PCR, and TCRdb's table has in-frame clones only and misses some. The table has some 96,000 clones, roughly 90% seen once; the top ten hold around a sixth. This specimen was peripheral blood, taken 28 days after the second AZD1222 dose. Source of these receptors: an adult who received the AZD1222 COVID-19 vaccine.

V and J are TRBV5-5 and TRBJ2-7; D is unresolved. This CDR3 has 14 amino acids. V gave up 6 bases and J gave up 0 bases, with 13 bases separating them. Looked up from germline, CDR1 is SGHKS and CDR2 is YYEKEE (reference sequence). This CDR3 is CASTYSWHSYEQYF. CDR3 in DNA: TGTGCCAGCACGTATTCGTGGCACTCCTACGAGCAGTACTTC.

The chain employs TRBV18 and TRBJ1-2; D gene unclear. V lost 4 bases, J lost 5 bases, and 11 bases lay in between. The CDR3 length is 13 residues. CDR1 and CDR2 from the germline V gene are KGHSH and LQKENI. The CDR3 loop reads CASSRRDHYGYTF. CDR3 in DNA: TGTGCCAGCTCACGACGGGATCATTATGGCTACACCTTC.

The gene calls are TRBV11-2 and TRBJ2-3; D gene unclear. CDR1 is SGHAT, CDR2 FQNNGV, per germline. Trimming removed 1 base from V and 4 bases from J, with 3 bases in between. This CDR3 is built from 12 residues. CDR3 DNA sequence: TGTGCCAGCAGCTTAGTCCCAGATACGCAGTATTTT. It codes for CASSLVPDTQYF.

The rearrangement joins TRBV3-1 (or the pseudogene TRBV3-2) to TRBJ2-1, with D uncertain. This CDR3 region has 13 residues. Germline V lookup: CDR1 LGHDT, CDR2 YNNKEL (reference sequence). The V end lost 0 bases, the J end lost 6 bases, and 6 bases lay between the germline ends. The CDR3 nucleotides are TGTGCCAGCAGCCAAGATCTGAGCAATGAGCAGTTCTTC. Translated, it gives CASSQDLSNEQFF.

The J gene is TRBJ1-4, the V gene TRBV7-9; D gene ambiguous. This CDR3 is built from 19 residues. Germline V CDR1 and CDR2: SEHNR, FQNEAQ (reference sequence). V shed 2 bases and J shed 0 bases, with 19 bases lying between them. The CDR3 coding sequence is TGTGCCAGCAGCTTACCAAGTTTAGTTCTCGGATCAACTAATGAAAAACTGTTTTTT. As protein: CASSLPSLVLGSTNEKLFF.

J is TRBJ2-1 and V is TRBV7-9; D tentatively reads TRBD1 or TRBD2 (5 bases each). V lost 5 bases and J 6 bases, leaving 8 bases between the germline ends. The CDR3 extends over 12 amino acids. The germline gives CDR1 SEHNR, CDR2 FQNEAQ (reference sequence). The DNA for the CDR3 is TGTGCCAGCAGCCAGGGAGTCAATGAGCAGTTCTTC. This gives the protein CASSQGVNEQFF.

V and J are TRBV28 and TRBJ2-7; a possible D gene is TRBD2 (6 bases). Germline V gene sequence: CDR1 MDHEN, CDR2 SYDVKM. V was cut by 5 bases and J by 4 bases, with 6 bases left in between. The CDR3 runs 11 residues. The DNA of the CDR3 is TGTGCCAGCAGTGGAGGGTACGAGCAGTACTTC. Its translation: CASSGGYEQYF.

This clone is medium-sized in the sample. V is TRBV28 and J is TRBJ2-7, with 12 bases fitting TRBD2. V shed 3 bases and J 3 bases; nucleotides not matched to a gene: 18. The CDR3 totals 20 residues. Germline V gives CDR1 MDHEN, CDR2 SYDVKM. CDR3 protein: CASSFRPGLAGETRDYEQYF. CDR3 nucleotides: TGTGCCAGCAGTTTTCGCCCGGGACTAGCGGGTGAGACTCGCGACTACGAGCAGTACTTC.

This clone was observed once. The rearrangement joins TRBV3-1 (or the pseudogene TRBV3-2) to TRBJ2-1; D remains ambiguous. The V end lost 2 bases, the J end lost 5 bases, and 13 bases lay between the germline ends. The CDR3 totals 15 residues. CDR1 is LGHDT, CDR2 YNNKEL, per germline (reference sequence). In DNA, the CDR3 is TGTGCCAGCAGCCAATTTAGGTGGGCGAACAATGAGCAGTTCTTC. This encodes CASSQFRWANNEQFF.

This sequence joins TRBV10-1 and TRBJ2-7; 10 positions agree with TRBD1. Trimming cost V 6 bases and J 3 bases; bases outside gene matches: 8. Looked up from germline, CDR1 is WNHNN and CDR2 is SYGVQD (reference sequence). The CDR3 loop spans 15 amino acids. CDR3 region: CASSYTGTGDYEQYF. DNA of the CDR3: TGCGCCAGCAGCTATACCGGGACAGGGGACTACGAGCAGTACTTC.

The gene calls are TRBV11-2 and TRBJ2-7; weak D call: TRBD2 (5 bases). Per the germline V gene, CDR1 is SGHAT and CDR2 is FQNNGV. Deletions cut 5 bases from V and 9 bases from J, with 14 bases between. The CDR3 length is 12 residues. DNA of the CDR3: TGTGCCAGCAGCCCTTTGGGCGCGGGGCAGTACTTC. This translates into CASSPLGAGQYF. Supplemented by reference TRBV11-2 and TRBJ2-7, the full variable domain reads EAGVAQSPRYKIIEKRQSVAFWCNPISGHATLYWYQQILGQGPKLLIQFQNNGVVDDSQLPKDRFSAERLKGVDSTLKIQPAKLEDSAVYLCASSPLGAGQYFGPGTRLTVT.

This clone was counted only a few times. This chain connects TRBV14 to TRBJ1-1; D unclear. CDR3 length equals 16 residues. Trimming shortened V by 0 bases and J by 1 base, and 12 bases separated the two germline ends. Germline assignment: CDR1 SGHDN and CDR2 FVKESK. The CDR3: CASSQDRAGQNTEAFF. The CDR3 DNA sequence: TGTGCCAGCAGCCAAGATCGGGCAGGCCAGAACACTGAAGCTTTCTTT.

The genes are TRBV7-2 and TRBJ1-1; a weak D match, TRBD1 (6 bases). V lost 3 bases to trimming and J lost 1 base, with 9 bases between them. The CDR3 has 14 residues. CDR1 and CDR2 from the germline V gene are SGHTA and FQGNSA. The CDR3 sequence: CASSLTGPNTEAFF. The CDR3 DNA reads as TGTGCCAGCAGCTTGACAGGCCCGAACACTGAAGCTTTCTTT.

This chain links TRBV19 with TRBJ1-2; no reliable D call. With 5 bases removed from V and 9 bases from J, the gap between germline ends came to 22 bases. There are 15 residues in the CDR3. The germline V gene encodes CDR1 LNHDA and CDR2 SQIVND (reference sequence). CDR3: CASSPGSLGAMRYTF. The CDR3 nucleotides read TGTGCCAGTAGTCCCGGGTCATTGGGTGCTATGCGCTACACCTTC.

The chain carries TRBV9 and TRBJ2-7; 7 nucleotides align to TRBD2. Germline V gene lookup returns CDR1 SGDLS and CDR2 YYNGEE. With V trimmed by 3 bases and J by 3 bases, 6 bases remained unmatched. The CDR3 runs 14 residues. CDR3 protein: CASSAGGRNYEQYF. CDR3 coding DNA: TGTGCCAGCAGCGCGGGAGGACGGAACTACGAGCAGTACTTC.

The chain carries TRBV27 and TRBJ1-1; possibly TRBD1 for D (5 bases). Germline V CDR1 and CDR2: MNHEY, SMNVEV (reference sequence). V was shortened by 7 bases and J by 1 base, with 13 bases between the two germline ends. There are 14 residues in the CDR3. CDR3 bases: TGTGCCAGCAAGTCGGGGGGTTGGAACACTGAAGCTTTCTTT. Translation gives CASKSGGWNTEAFF.

This clone appeared once. The chain has TRBV7-3 and TRBJ1-1; TRBD1 is a possible D gene (6 bases). CDR1 and CDR2 from the germline V gene are SGHTA and FQGTGA. This CDR3 has 14 residues. The V and J ends lost 6 bases and 4 bases respectively, with 15 bases between them. CDR3 region: CASSFTGTATEAFF. CDR3 bases: TGTGCCAGCAGTTTTACAGGGACCGCCACTGAAGCTTTCTTT.

The genes are TRBV20-1 and TRBJ2-7; perhaps TRBD2 as D (5 bases). The CDR3 is made up of 11 amino acids. With 3 bases removed from V and 5 bases from J, the gap between germline ends came to 8 bases. CDR1 DFQATT and CDR2 SNEGSKA come from the germline V gene (reference sequence). The CDR3 region is CSASGNDEQYF. Here the CDR3 DNA reads TGCAGTGCTAGCGGGAACGACGAGCAGTACTTC.

The rearrangement links TRBV5-1 to TRBJ2-4; D is perhaps TRBD1 or TRBD2 (5 bases each). Germline CDR1 reads SGHRS; CDR2 reads YFSETQ. Trimming took off 2 bases at V and 8 bases at J, with 14 bases between the two ends. The CDR3 has 14 amino acids. In DNA form, the CDR3 reads TGCGCCAGCAGCTTTTTGGGGGAAGTGGACATTCAGTACTTC. It specifies CASSFLGEVDIQYF.

The gene calls are TRBV30 and TRBJ1-1; D possibly corresponds to TRBD1 (6 bases). The CDR3 consists of 14 residues. The germline V gene has CDR1 GTSNPN and CDR2 SVGIG (reference sequence). V was clipped by 1 base and J by 0 bases, with 9 bases between them. In DNA, the CDR3 is TGTGCCTGGAGTGAACAGGGTTTGAACACTGAAGCTTTCTTT. The encoded protein is CAWSEQGLNTEAFF.

The V gene is TRBV12-3 or TRBV12-4, the J gene TRBJ2-1, with a tentative D call TRBD1 (5 bases). Trimming removed 7 bases at V and 7 bases at J, with 11 bases between. This CDR3 contains 12 residues. As DNA, the CDR3 is TGTGCCAGCACCACAAACAGGAATGAGCAGTTCTTC. It yields the protein CASTTNRNEQFF.

CDR3: CASSLVPQGSYGYTF. The CDR3 region has the DNA TGTGCCAGCAGCTTGGTCCCACAGGGGAGCTATGGCTACACCTTC. The gene calls are TRBV5-5 and TRBJ1-2; 7 nucleotides line up with TRBD1. The CDR3 extends over 15 amino acids. The V gene's germline CDR1 is SGHKS and CDR2 YYEKEE (reference sequence). After removal of 0 bases from V and 4 bases from J, the junction contained 6 bases not matched to a gene.

The genes are TRBV4-1 and TRBJ1-5; D gene uncertain. Germline V gene sequence: CDR1 MGHRA, CDR2 YSYEKL. The germline V and J ends were trimmed by 1 base and 5 bases, with 12 bases remaining between them. CDR3 length: 15 amino acids. DNA for the CDR3: TGCGCCAGCAGCCAAGCAGGTGAAGCCTATCAGCCCCAGCATTTT. It encodes CASSQAGEAYQPQHF.

V is TRBV12-3 or TRBV12-4 and J is TRBJ2-3; 8 positions agree with TRBD2. Trimming cost V 11 bases and J 3 bases; bases outside gene matches: 4. The length of the CDR3 is 12 residues. CDR3 DNA: TGTGCCTGCGGGAGGCTGACAGATACGCAGTATTTT. This codes for CACGRLTDTQYF.

This clone was recorded once. The rearrangement joins TRBV11-1 to TRBJ2-1, with TRBD2 matching 8 bases. CDR1 is SGHAT and CDR2 is FQDESV in the germline V gene (reference sequence). This CDR3 contains 16 residues. V lost 3 bases to trimming and J lost 9 bases; unmatched junction nucleotides: 13. CDR3 coding DNA: TGTGCCAGCAGCTTCTCCAGCGGGAGAGGTATACGTGAGCAGTTCTTC. Translated: CASSFSSGRGIREQFF.

The J gene is TRBJ2-5, the V gene TRBV29-1, with D possibly being TRBD1 or TRBD2 (5 bases each). The CDR3 loop spans 10 amino acids. Germline V gene sequence: CDR1 SQVTM, CDR2 ANQGSEA. V lost 6 bases to trimming and J lost 5 bases, with 7 bases between them. The CDR3 DNA follows: TGCAGCGTCCGGGACGAGACCCAGTACTTC. Translated: CSVRDETQYF.

CDR3 nucleotides: TGCGCCAGCAGCTTGCCGCAGGGGCCGGAATATGGCTACACCTTC. Its translation: CASSLPQGPEYGYTF. The gene calls are TRBV5-1 and TRBJ1-2, with D perhaps TRBD1 (6 bases). The CDR3 loop spans 15 amino acids. Germline V gene data show CDR1 as SGHRS and CDR2 as YFSETQ. The V gene lost 1 base and the J gene lost 5 bases, with 15 bases spanning the gap.

The table lists this clone with a few counts. CDR3 sequence reads: CASNPGLAGGADTQYF. CDR3 in DNA: TGTGCCAGTAACCCGGGACTAGCGGGAGGTGCAGATACGCAGTATTTT. The chain uses TRBV19 and TRBJ2-3, with 15 bases identical to TRBD2. J gave up 4 bases and V 7 bases, and 6 bases lay outside the gene matches. Germline V gene sequence: CDR1 LNHDA, CDR2 SQIVND (reference sequence). This CDR3 contains 16 residues.

This clone was detected once. This chain connects TRBV2 to TRBJ2-1, with a weak D call TRBD2 (5 bases). Germline loops: CDR1 SNHLY, CDR2 FYNNEI. V was shortened by 2 bases and J by 7 bases, with 12 bases between the two germline ends. CDR3 length: 14 amino acids. The CDR3, as DNA: TGTGCCAGCAGTGAACCGGGAACGGCTAATGAGCAGTTCTTC. This gives the protein CASSEPGTANEQFF.